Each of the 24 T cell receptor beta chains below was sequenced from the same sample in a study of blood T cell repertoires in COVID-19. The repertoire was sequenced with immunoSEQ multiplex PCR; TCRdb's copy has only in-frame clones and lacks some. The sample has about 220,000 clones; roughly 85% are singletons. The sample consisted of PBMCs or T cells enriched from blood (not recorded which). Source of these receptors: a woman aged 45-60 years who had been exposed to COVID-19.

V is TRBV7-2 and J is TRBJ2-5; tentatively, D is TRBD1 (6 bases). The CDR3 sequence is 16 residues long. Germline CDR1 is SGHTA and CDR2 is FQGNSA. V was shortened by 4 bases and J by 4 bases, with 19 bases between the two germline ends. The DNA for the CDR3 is TGTGCCAGCAGCTCCGCATCCACCGCAGGGGCAGAGACCCAGTACTTC. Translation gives CASSSASTAGAETQYF.

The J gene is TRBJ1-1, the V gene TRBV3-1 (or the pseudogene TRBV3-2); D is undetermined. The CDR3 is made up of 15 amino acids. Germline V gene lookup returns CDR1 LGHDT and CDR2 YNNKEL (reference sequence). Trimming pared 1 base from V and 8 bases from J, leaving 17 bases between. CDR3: CASSQAGRAWVEAFF. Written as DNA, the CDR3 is TGTGCCAGCAGCCAAGCTGGGAGGGCCTGGGTAGAAGCTTTCTTT.

The CDR3, as DNA: TGTGCCAGCAGCGTTAGCGGGGGGGCCCAAGAGACCCAGTACTTC. Protein product: CASSVSGGAQETQYF. The chain uses TRBV7-3 and TRBJ2-5, with TRBD2 identical over 11 bases. This CDR3 comprises 15 residues. Trimming at V came to 5 bases and at J to 1 base, leaving 3 bases not matched to a gene. The germline V gene has CDR1 SGHTA and CDR2 FQGTGA.

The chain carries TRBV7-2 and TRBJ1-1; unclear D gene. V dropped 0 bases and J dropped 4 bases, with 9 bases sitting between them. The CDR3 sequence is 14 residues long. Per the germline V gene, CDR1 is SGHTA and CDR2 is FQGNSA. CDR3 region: CASSLARAPTEAFF. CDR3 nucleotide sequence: TGTGCCAGCAGCTTAGCGCGGGCCCCCACTGAAGCTTTCTTT.

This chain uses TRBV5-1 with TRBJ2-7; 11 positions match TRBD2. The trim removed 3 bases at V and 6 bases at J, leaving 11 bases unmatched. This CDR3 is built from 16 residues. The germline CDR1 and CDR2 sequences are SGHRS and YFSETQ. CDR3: CASSSQTSGVPLEQYF. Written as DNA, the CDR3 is TGCGCCAGCAGCTCACAGACTAGCGGGGTTCCCCTCGAGCAGTACTTC.

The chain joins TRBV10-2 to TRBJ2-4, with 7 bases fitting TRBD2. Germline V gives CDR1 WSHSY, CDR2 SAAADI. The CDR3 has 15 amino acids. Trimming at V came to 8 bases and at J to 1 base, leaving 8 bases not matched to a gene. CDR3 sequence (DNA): TGCGCCAGCGGCCCAGGAGCGGGGGCCAAAAACATTCAGTACTTC. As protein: CASGPGAGAKNIQYF.

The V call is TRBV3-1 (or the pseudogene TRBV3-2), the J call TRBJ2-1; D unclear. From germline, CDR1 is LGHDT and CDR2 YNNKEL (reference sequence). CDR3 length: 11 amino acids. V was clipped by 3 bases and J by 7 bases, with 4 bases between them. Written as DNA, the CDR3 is TGTGCCAGCAGCCAGACAAATGAGCAGTTCTTC. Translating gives CASSQTNEQFF.

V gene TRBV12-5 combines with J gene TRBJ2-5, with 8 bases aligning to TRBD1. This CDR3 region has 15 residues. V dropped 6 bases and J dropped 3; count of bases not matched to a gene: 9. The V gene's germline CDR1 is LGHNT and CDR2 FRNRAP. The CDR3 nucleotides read TGTGCTAGTGGGACCCCAGGACAGGGAGAAGAGACCCAGTACTTC. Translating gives CASGTPGQGEETQYF.

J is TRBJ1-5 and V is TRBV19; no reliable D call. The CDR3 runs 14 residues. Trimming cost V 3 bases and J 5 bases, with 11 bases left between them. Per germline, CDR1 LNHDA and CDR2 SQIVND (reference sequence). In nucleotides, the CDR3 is TGTGCCAGTAGTATGAGGGCAGGTGATCAGCCCCAGCATTTT. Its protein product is CASSMRAGDQPQHF.

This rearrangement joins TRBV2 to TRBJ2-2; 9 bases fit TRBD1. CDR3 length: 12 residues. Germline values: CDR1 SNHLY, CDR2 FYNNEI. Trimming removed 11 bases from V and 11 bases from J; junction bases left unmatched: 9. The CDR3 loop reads CASSRDRVELFF. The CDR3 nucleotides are TGTGCCTCGTCCCGGGACAGGGTTGAGCTGTTTTTT. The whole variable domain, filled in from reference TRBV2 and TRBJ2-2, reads EPEVTQTPSHQVTQMGQEVILRCVPISNHLYFYWYRQILGQKVEFLVSFYNNEISEKSEIFDDQFSVERPDGSNFTLKIRSTKLEDSAMYFCASSRDRVELFFGEGSRLTVL.

The CDR3 DNA reads TGTGCCAGCTCAGACCGATGGCCGGGAACACCAGACTACGAGCAGTACTTC. It encodes CASSDRWPGTPDYEQYF. The chain recombines TRBV18 with TRBJ2-7; perhaps TRBD2 as D (5 bases). Trimming cost V 5 bases and J 3 bases, with 23 bases left between them. Germline V CDR1 and CDR2: KGHSH, LQKENI. The CDR3 loop spans 17 amino acids.

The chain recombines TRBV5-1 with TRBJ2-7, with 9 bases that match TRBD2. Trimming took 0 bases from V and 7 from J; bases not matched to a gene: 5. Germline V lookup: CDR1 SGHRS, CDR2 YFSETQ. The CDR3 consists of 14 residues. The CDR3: CASSLVAGVREQYF. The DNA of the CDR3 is TGCGCCAGCAGCTTGGTAGCGGGGGTCCGGGAGCAGTACTTC.

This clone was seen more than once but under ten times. The CDR3 bases are TGCAGCGTTGAAGATTCAGGGACAGGGAGGTTCGGTGAAGCTTTCTTT. This gives the protein CSVEDSGTGRFGEAFF. The chain links TRBV29-1 to TRBJ1-1; 9 bases map to TRBD1. This CDR3 comprises 16 residues. Trimming took 0 bases from V and 7 from J; bases not matched to a gene: 12. CDR1 SQVTM and CDR2 ANQGSEA come from the germline V gene.

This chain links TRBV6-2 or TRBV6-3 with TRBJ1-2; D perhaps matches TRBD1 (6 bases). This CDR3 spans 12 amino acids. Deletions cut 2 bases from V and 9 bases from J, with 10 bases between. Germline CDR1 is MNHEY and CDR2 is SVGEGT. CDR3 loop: CASSYLQGSYTF. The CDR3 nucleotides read TGTGCCAGCAGTTACCTACAGGGCAGCTACACCTTC.

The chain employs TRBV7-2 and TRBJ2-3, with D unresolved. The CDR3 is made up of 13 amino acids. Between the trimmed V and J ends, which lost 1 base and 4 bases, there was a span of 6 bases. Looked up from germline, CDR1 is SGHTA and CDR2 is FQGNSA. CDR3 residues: CASSLVVADTQYF. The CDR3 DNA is TGTGCCAGCAGCTTAGTCGTAGCAGATACGCAGTATTTT.

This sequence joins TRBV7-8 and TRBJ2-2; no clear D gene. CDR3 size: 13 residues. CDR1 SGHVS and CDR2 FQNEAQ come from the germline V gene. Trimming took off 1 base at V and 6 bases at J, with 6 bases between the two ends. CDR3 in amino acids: CASSLVQAGELFF. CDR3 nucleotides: TGTGCCAGCAGCTTAGTTCAGGCCGGGGAGCTGTTTTTT.

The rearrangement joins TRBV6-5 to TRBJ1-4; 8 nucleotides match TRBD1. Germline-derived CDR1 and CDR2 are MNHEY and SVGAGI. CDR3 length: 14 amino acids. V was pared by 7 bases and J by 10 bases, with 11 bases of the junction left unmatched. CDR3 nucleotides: TGTGCCAGCATAAGAGGAGGACAGGGAGGAAAACTGTTTTTT. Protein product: CASIRGGQGGKLFF.

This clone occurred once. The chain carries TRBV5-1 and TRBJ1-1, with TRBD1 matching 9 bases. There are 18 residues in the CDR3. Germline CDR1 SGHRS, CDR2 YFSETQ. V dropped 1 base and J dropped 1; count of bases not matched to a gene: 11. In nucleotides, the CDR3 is TGCGCCAGCAGCTTGCTCGGACAGGGGCTTTTTCCGAACACTGAAGCTTTCTTT. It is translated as CASSLLGQGLFPNTEAFF.

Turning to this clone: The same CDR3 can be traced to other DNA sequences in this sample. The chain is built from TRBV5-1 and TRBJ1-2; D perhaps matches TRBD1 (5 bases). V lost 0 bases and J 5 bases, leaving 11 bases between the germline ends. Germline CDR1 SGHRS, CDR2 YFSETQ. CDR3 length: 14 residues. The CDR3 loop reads CASSLAGGEYGYTF. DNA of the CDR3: TGCGCCAGCAGCTTGGCCGGAGGGGAGTATGGCTACACCTTC. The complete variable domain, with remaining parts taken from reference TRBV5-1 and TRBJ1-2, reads KAGVTQTPRYLIKTRGQQVTLSCSPISGHRSVSWYQQTPGQGLQFLFEYFSETQRNKGNFPGRFSGRQFSNSRSEMNVSTLELGDSALYLCASSLAGGEYGYTFGSGTRLTVV.

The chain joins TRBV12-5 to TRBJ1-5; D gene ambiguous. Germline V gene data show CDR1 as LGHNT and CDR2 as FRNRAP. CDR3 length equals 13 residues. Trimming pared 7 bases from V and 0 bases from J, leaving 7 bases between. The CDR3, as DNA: TGTGCTAGTGCCCTTAATAGCAATCAGCCCCAGCATTTT. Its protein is CASALNSNQPQHF.

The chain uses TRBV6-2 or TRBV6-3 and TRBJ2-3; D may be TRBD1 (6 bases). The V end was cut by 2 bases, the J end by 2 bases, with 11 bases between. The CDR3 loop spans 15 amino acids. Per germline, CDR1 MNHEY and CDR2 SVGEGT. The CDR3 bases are TGTGCCAGCAGTTACCGTAGGGGGATCACAGATACGCAGTATTTT. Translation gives CASSYRRGITDTQYF.

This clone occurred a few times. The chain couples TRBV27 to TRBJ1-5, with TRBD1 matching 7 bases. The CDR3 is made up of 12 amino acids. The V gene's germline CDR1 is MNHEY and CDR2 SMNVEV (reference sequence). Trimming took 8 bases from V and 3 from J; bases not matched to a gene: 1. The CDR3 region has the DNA TGTGCCAGCGGGACAGTCAATCAGCCCCAGCATTTT. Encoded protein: CASGTVNQPQHF.

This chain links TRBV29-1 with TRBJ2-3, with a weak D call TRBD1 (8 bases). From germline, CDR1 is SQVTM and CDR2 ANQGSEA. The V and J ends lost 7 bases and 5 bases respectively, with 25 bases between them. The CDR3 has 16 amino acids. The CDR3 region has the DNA TGCAGCGGCCAGGGGGGGACAGGAGGAAGGGGAGATACGCAGTATTTT. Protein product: CSGQGGTGGRGDTQYF.

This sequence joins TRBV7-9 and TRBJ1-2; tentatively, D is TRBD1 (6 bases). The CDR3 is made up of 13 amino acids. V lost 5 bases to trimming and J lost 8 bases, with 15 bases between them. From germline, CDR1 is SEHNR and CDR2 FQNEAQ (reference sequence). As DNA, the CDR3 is TGTGCCAGCAGCGCTACAGGGATTTGGGGCTACACCTTC. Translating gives CASSATGIWGYTF.